This T cell receptor beta chain originates from a study of control samples from healthy donors and cancer patients (dated by TCRdb to the early 2020s). The library relied on the immunoSEQ multiplex PCR assay. TCRdb mirrors the immuneACCESS table, restricted to in-frame sequences. Some clones are absent from its copies; in checked studies, under half trace to an unresolved V gene, and the reason for the others is unknown. The sample includes roughly 88,000 clones, with approximately 89% observed a single time. In total, the top ten clones hold 0.92% of the sample. The CDR3 has 15 amino acids, counting the end cysteine and phenylalanine. The read is trimmed to its CDR3 DNA, 45 bases read in frame from base 1. After removal of 6 bases from V and 4 bases from J, the junction retains 6 bases not matched to a gene. CDR1 and CDR2 are read off the germline V gene as MNHEY and SVGAGI. Details on this clone: Its antigen target is currently unknown. Per-base quality was not reported, and no clone a single base away is much larger than it.

Material: blood. The rearranged chain carries TRBV6-5 and TRBJ1-6; TRBD1 aligns with 7 central bases. This receptor was taken from a woman under 40 in good health. The DNA sequence follows: TGTGCCAGCAGCCCAGCGGGACAGTATAATTCACCCCTCCACTTT. Its amino acids are CASSPAGQYNSPLHF.